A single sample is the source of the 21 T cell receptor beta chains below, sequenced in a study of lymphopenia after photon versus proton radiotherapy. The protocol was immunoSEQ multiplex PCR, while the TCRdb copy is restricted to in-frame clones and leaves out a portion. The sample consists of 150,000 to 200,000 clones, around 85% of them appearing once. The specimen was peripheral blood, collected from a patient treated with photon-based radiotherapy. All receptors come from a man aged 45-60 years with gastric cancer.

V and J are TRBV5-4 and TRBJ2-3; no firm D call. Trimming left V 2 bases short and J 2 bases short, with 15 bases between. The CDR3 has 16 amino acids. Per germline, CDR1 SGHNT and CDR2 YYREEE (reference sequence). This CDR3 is CASSLGSRGYTDTQYF. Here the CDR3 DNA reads TGTGCCAGCAGCTTAGGGTCTCGTGGGTACACAGATACGCAGTATTTT.

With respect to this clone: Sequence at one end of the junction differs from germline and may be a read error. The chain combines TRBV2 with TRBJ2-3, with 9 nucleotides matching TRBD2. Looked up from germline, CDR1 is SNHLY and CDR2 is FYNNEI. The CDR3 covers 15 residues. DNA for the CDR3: TGTGCCAGCAGTCGCCCCGGGACTAGCAGAGATACGCAGTATTTT. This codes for CASSRPGTSRDTQYF.

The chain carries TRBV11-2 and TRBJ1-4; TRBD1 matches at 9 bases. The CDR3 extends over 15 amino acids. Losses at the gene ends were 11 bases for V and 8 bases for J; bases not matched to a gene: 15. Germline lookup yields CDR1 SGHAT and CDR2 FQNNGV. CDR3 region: CASKRTGVDREKLFF. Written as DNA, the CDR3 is TGTGCCTCAAAACGGACAGGGGTCGATCGCGAAAAACTGTTTTTT.

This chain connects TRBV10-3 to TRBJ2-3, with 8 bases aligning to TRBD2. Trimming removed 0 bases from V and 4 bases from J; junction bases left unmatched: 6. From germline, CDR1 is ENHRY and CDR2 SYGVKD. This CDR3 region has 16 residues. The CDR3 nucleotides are TGTGCCATCAGTGAGTCGTGGTCGGGAGGGGCAGATACGCAGTATTTT. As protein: CAISESWSGGADTQYF.

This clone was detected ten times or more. CDR3 DNA sequence: TGTGCCAGCAGCTTGACAGGGGATGCCTACGAGCAGTACTTC. Protein product: CASSLTGDAYEQYF. The genes are TRBV5-8 and TRBJ2-7; 7 bases fit TRBD1. This CDR3 has 14 residues. Germline V gives CDR1 SGHTS, CDR2 YDEGEE. With 1 base clipped from V and 2 bases from J, the junction kept 3 bases outside the gene matches.

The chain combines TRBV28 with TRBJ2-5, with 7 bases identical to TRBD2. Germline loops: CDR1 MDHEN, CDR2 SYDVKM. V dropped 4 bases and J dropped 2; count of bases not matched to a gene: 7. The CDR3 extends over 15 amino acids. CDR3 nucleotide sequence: TGTGCCAGCAGTTCTCTAGCGGACGTTCAAGAGACCCAGTACTTC. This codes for CASSSLADVQETQYF.

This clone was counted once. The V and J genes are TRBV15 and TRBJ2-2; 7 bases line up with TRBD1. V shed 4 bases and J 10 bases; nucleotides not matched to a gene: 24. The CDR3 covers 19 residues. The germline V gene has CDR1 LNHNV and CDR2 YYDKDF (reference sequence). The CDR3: CATSKGRGQVARTVVELFF. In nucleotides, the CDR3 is TGTGCCACCAGCAAGGGACGAGGACAGGTCGCTAGGACGGTGGTGGAGCTGTTTTTT.

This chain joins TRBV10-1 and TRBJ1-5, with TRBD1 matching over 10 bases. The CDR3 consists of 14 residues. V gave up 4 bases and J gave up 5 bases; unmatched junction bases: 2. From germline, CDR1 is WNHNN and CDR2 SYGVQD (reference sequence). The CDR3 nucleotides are TGCGCCAGCAGTGCTGGGACAGGGGATCAGCCCCAGCATTTT. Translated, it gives CASSAGTGDQPQHF.

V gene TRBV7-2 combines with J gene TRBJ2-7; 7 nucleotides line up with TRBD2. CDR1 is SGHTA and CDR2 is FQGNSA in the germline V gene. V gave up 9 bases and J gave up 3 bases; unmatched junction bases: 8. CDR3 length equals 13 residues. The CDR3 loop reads CASQLAEVYEQYF. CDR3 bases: TGTGCCAGTCAGCTAGCGGAGGTCTACGAGCAGTACTTC.

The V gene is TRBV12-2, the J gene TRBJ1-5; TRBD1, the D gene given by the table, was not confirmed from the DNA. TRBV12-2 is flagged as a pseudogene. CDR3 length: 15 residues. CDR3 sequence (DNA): TGTGCAAGTCGCACCTACAGGGGCCCCAATCAGCCCCAGCATTTT. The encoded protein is CASRTYRGPNQPQHF.

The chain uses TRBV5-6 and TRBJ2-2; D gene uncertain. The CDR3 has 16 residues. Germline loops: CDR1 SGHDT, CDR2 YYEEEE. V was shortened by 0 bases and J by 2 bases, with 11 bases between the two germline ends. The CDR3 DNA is TGTGCCAGCAGCTTGGCCGAGCTTATTAACACCGGGGAGCTGTTTTTT. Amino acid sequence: CASSLAELINTGELFF.

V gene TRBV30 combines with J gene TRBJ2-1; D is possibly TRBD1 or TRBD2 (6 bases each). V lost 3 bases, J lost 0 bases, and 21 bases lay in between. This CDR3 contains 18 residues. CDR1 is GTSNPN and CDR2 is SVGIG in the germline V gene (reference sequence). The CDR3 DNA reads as TGTGCCTGGAGCTACCCTTCCGGGGGCTCAGACTCCTACAATGAGCAGTTCTTC. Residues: CAWSYPSGGSDSYNEQFF.

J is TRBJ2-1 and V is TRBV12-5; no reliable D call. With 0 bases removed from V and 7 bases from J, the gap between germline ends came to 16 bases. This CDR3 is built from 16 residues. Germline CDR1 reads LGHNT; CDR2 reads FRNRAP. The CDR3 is CASGLVVGQPQNEQFF. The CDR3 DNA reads TGTGCTAGTGGTTTGGTAGTAGGCCAACCCCAAAATGAGCAGTTCTTC. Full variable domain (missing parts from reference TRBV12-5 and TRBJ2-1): DARVTQTPRHKVTEMGQEVTMRCQPILGHNTVFWYRQTMMQGLELLAYFRNRAPLDDSGMPKDRFSAEMPDATLATLKIQPSEPRDSAVYFCASGLVVGQPQNEQFFGPGTRLTVL.

The CDR3 sequence is CASSLSHRTAFLGQFF. DNA for the CDR3: TGTGCCAGCAGCTTGAGTCACCGGACAGCCTTCCTGGGGCAGTTCTTC. This sequence joins TRBV5-4 and TRBJ2-1; the D gene is possibly TRBD1 (6 bases). CDR3 size: 16 residues. Per the germline V gene, CDR1 is SGHNT and CDR2 is YYREEE (reference sequence). The germline V and J ends were trimmed by 1 base and 12 bases, with 23 bases remaining between them. The variable domain in full, with the rest retrieved from reference TRBV5-4 and TRBJ2-1, is ETGVTQSPTHLIKTRGQQVTLRCSSQSGHNTVSWYQQALGQGPQFIFQYYREEENGRGNFPPRFSGLQFPNYSSELNVNALELDDSALYLCASSLSHRTAFLGQFFGPGTRLTVL.

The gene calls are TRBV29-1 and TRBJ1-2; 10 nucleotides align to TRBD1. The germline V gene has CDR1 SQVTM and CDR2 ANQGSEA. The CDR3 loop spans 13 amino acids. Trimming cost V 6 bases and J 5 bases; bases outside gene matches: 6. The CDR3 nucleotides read TGCAGCGTACCGGGACAGGGGAGTTATGGCTACACCTTC. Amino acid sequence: CSVPGQGSYGYTF.

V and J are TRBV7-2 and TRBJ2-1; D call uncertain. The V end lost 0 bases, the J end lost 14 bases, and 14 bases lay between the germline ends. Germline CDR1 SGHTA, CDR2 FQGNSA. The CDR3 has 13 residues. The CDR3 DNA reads TGTGCCAGCAGCTTAGCTCCTAGAGCTGGGGAGTTCTTC. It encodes CASSLAPRAGEFF.

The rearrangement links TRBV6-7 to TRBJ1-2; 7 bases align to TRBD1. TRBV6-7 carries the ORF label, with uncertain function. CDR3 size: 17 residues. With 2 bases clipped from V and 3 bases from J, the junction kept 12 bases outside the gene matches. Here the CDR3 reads CASSYPPGQVRHYGYTF. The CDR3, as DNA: TGTGCCAGCAGTTACCCTCCAGGACAGGTCAGGCACTATGGCTACACCTTC.

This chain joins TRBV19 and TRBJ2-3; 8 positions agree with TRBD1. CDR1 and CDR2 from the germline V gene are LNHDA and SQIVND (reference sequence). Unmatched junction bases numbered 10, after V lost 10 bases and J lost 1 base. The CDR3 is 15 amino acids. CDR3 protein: CATRDRGRGTDTQYF. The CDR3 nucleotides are TGTGCCACCCGAGACAGGGGTAGAGGCACAGATACGCAGTATTTT. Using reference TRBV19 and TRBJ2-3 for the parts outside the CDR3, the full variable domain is DGGITQSPKYLFRKEGQNVTLSCEQNLNHDAMYWYRQDPGQGLRLIYYSQIVNDFQKGDIAEGYSVSREKKESFPLTVTSAQKNPTAFYLCATRDRGRGTDTQYFGPGTRLTVL.

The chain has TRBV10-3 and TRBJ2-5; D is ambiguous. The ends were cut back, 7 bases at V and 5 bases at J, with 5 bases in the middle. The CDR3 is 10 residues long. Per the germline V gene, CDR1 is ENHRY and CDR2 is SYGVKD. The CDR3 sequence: CAITAETQYF. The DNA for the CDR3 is TGTGCCATCACCGCGGAGACCCAGTACTTC.

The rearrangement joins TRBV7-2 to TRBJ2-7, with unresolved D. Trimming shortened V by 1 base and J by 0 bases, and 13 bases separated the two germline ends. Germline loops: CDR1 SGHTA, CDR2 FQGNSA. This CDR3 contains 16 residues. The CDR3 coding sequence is TGTGCCAGCAGCTTAGGGCCTCCCCATACCTCCTACGAGCAGTACTTC. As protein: CASSLGPPHTSYEQYF.

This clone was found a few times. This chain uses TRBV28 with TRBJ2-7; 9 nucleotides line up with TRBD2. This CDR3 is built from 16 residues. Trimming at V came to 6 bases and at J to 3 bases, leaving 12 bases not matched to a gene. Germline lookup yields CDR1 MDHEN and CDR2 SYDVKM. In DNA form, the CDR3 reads TGTGCCAGCAGCTATATAAGCGGGAGGACCAACTACGAGCAGTACTTC. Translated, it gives CASSYISGRTNYEQYF.